This is a list of T cell receptor beta chains from one sample in a study of blood T cell repertoires in COVID-19. Sequenced by immunoSEQ multiplex PCR; TCRdb stores in-frame clones only, minus some. The data contain hundreds of thousands of clones, approximately 86% of them seen just once; the ten biggest clones take up around 1.3%. Sequenced sample: peripheral blood. Receptor source: a woman aged 30 to 39 with COVID-19, enrolled during active disease. Each CDR3 is given with its conserved first and last residue. The D gene is left open where the match is weak. Only part of the rows carry a size: once, few, many, or a class if the clone is expanded.

j_gene: TRBJ2-7; len: 15; v_gene: TRBV28; d_gene: .; abundance: once; CDR3nt: TGTGCCAGCTCCCCCTCGTACGGACAGCCCTACGAGCAGTACTTC; CDR3aa: CASSPSYGQPYEQYF
j_gene: TRBJ1-1; len: 13; v_gene: TRBV27; d_gene: .; abundance: few; CDR3nt: TGTGCCACCCCTGGGCAGGGACAAACTGAAGCTTTCTTT; CDR3aa: CATPGQGQTEAFF
j_gene: TRBJ2-1; len: 12; v_gene: TRBV30; d_gene: .; abundance: .; CDR3nt: TGTGCCTGGAGTGTAACTAGCAATGAGCAGTTCTTC; CDR3aa: CAWSVTSNEQFF
j_gene: TRBJ2-1; len: 13; v_gene: TRBV25-1; d_gene: .; abundance: .; CDR3nt: TGTGCCAGCAGTGAATTGGGCCCCGGAGAGCAGTTCTTC; CDR3aa: CASSELGPGEQFF
j_gene: TRBJ2-1; len: 14; v_gene: TRBV5-6; d_gene: TRBD2; abundance: .; CDR3nt: TGTGCCAGCAGCTTGTCGGGCCAGCGGGGTGAGCAGTTCTTC; CDR3aa: CASSLSGQRGEQFF
j_gene: TRBJ1-2; len: 16; v_gene: TRBV19; d_gene: TRBD1; abundance: .; CDR3nt: TGTGCCAGTAGTAACCTCCAGGACAGGGTTAAAAATGGCTACACCTTC; CDR3aa: CASSNLQDRVKNGYTF
j_gene: TRBJ2-1; len: 15; v_gene: TRBV7-2; d_gene: .; abundance: .; CDR3nt: TGTGCCAGCAGCTTCAACTCGGAGTTTGGAGGTGAGCAGTTCTTC; CDR3aa: CASSFNSEFGGEQFF
j_gene: TRBJ2-1; len: 15; v_gene: TRBV27; d_gene: TRBD2; abundance: once; CDR3nt: TGTGCCAGCAAAGTAAGGGGAGGGGATTTTTATGAGCAGTTCTTC; CDR3aa: CASKVRGGDFYEQFF
j_gene: TRBJ2-5; len: 13; v_gene: TRBV3-1/TRBV3-2; d_gene: .; abundance: .; CDR3nt: TGTGCCAGCAGCCATCCCCTCGGAGAGACCCAGTACTTC; CDR3aa: CASSHPLGETQYF
j_gene: TRBJ2-1; len: 15; v_gene: TRBV7-9; d_gene: .; abundance: .; CDR3nt: TGTGCCAGCAGCTTAGCGGGGGGGCCCTACAATGAGCAGTTCTTC; CDR3aa: CASSLAGGPYNEQFF
j_gene: TRBJ2-3; len: 17; v_gene: TRBV24-1; d_gene: TRBD1; abundance: .; CDR3nt: TGTGCCACCAGTGATCGACAGGGGTCCAAGGGCACAGATACGCAGTATTTT; CDR3aa: CATSDRQGSKGTDTQYF
j_gene: TRBJ2-1; len: 17; v_gene: TRBV28; d_gene: TRBD2; abundance: .; CDR3nt: TGTGCCAGCACCCCTCACTTTGGGACTAGCGGGGGTAATGAGCAGTTCTTC; CDR3aa: CASTPHFGTSGGNEQFF
j_gene: TRBJ2-5; len: 16; v_gene: TRBV5-6; d_gene: TRBD1; abundance: .; CDR3nt: TGTGCCAGCAGCTTGGTGGGGACAGGGGGAATTAGGTCACAGTACTTC; CDR3aa: CASSLVGTGGIRSQYF
j_gene: TRBJ1-4; len: 13; v_gene: TRBV29-1; d_gene: TRBD1; abundance: .; CDR3nt: TGCAGCGTTGAACAGGGGGCCGACGAAAAACTGTTTTTT; CDR3aa: CSVEQGADEKLFF
j_gene: TRBJ2-1; len: 15; v_gene: TRBV15; d_gene: TRBD1; abundance: .; CDR3nt: TGTGCCACCAGCAGCCCCGGGACAGGGATATATGAGCAGTTCTTC; CDR3aa: CATSSPGTGIYEQFF
j_gene: TRBJ1-1; len: 16; v_gene: TRBV7-9; d_gene: TRBD1; abundance: .; CDR3nt: TGTGCCAGCAGCTTGAGGGATAAGGACAGGTACACTGAAGCTTTCTTT; CDR3aa: CASSLRDKDRYTEAFF
j_gene: TRBJ2-3; len: 16; v_gene: TRBV4-2; d_gene: .; abundance: .; CDR3nt: TGTGCCAGCAGCCAAGAAGGCGGAGGTGGCCCAGATACGCAGTATTTT; CDR3aa: CASSQEGGGGPDTQYF
j_gene: TRBJ2-2; len: 13; v_gene: TRBV27; d_gene: .; abundance: .; CDR3nt: TGTGCCAGCAGTTTTACGGGGGCCGGGGAGCTGTTTTTT; CDR3aa: CASSFTGAGELFF
j_gene: TRBJ1-1; len: 14; v_gene: TRBV7-9; d_gene: .; abundance: .; CDR3nt: TGTGCCAGCAGCTTTGAAGAGGGAATCCGGCGAGCTTTCTTT; CDR3aa: CASSFEEGIRRAFF
j_gene: TRBJ1-5; len: 14; v_gene: TRBV19; d_gene: TRBD1; abundance: .; CDR3nt: TGTGCCAGTAGTACCGACAGGGCCAATCAGCCCCAGCATTTT; CDR3aa: CASSTDRANQPQHF
j_gene: TRBJ1-1; len: 14; v_gene: TRBV19; d_gene: .; abundance: .; CDR3nt: TGTGCCAGTAGTGCCGAACGGGGGGTGACTGAAGCTTTCTTT; CDR3aa: CASSAERGVTEAFF
j_gene: TRBJ1-5; len: 16; v_gene: TRBV11-2; d_gene: TRBD1; abundance: .; CDR3nt: TGTGCCAGCAGCGCTACCCGGGACAGAAACAATCAGCCCCAGCATTTT; CDR3aa: CASSATRDRNNQPQHF
j_gene: TRBJ1-2; len: 12; v_gene: TRBV6-5; d_gene: .; abundance: once; CDR3nt: TGTGCCAGCAGTTACGCAGGCTATGGCTACACCTTC; CDR3aa: CASSYAGYGYTF
j_gene: TRBJ1-1; len: 14; v_gene: TRBV7-6; d_gene: .; abundance: .; CDR3nt: TGTGCCAGCAGCTTACAGGGGCCGAACACTGAAGCTTTCTTT; CDR3aa: CASSLQGPNTEAFF
j_gene: TRBJ1-1; len: 13; v_gene: TRBV5-1; d_gene: TRBD1; abundance: .; CDR3nt: TGCGCCAGCAGCGGGGGGACAGGCACTGAAGCTTTCTTT; CDR3aa: CASSGGTGTEAFF
j_gene: TRBJ2-5; len: 13; v_gene: TRBV11-2; d_gene: .; abundance: .; CDR3nt: TGTGCCAGCAGCCCCGGACAGTATGAGACCCAGTACTTC; CDR3aa: CASSPGQYETQYF
j_gene: TRBJ1-1; len: 14; v_gene: TRBV30; d_gene: TRBD1; abundance: .; CDR3nt: TGTGCCTGGAGTGTGAACAGGGGTAGGACTGAAGCTTTCTTT; CDR3aa: CAWSVNRGRTEAFF
j_gene: TRBJ2-2; len: 18; v_gene: TRBV7-6; d_gene: .; abundance: .; CDR3nt: TGTGCCAGCAGCCCCTTTGGTGAAGGGGGGAGGGCCGTGGGGGAGCTGTTTTTT; CDR3aa: CASSPFGEGGRAVGELFF
j_gene: TRBJ2-1; len: 15; v_gene: TRBV7-7; d_gene: TRBD2; abundance: .; CDR3nt: TGTGCCAGCAGCTTAGAAACTAGCGGATACAATGAGCAGTTCTTC; CDR3aa: CASSLETSGYNEQFF
j_gene: TRBJ2-1; len: 16; v_gene: TRBV24-1; d_gene: TRBD2; abundance: .; CDR3nt: TGTGCCACCAGTGACCCCACTAGCGGGAGCTACAATGAGCAGTTCTTC; CDR3aa: CATSDPTSGSYNEQFF
j_gene: TRBJ2-1; len: 15; v_gene: TRBV2; d_gene: TRBD2; abundance: .; CDR3nt: TGTGCCAGCAGTGAGGCAGCGGGAGTTGGAAATGAGCAGTTCTTC; CDR3aa: CASSEAAGVGNEQFF
j_gene: TRBJ1-2; len: 15; v_gene: TRBV7-2; d_gene: TRBD1; abundance: .; CDR3nt: TGTGCCAGCAGGGCAATGGGGACAGGGGGCTATGGCTACACCTTC; CDR3aa: CASRAMGTGGYGYTF
j_gene: TRBJ2-5; len: 17; v_gene: TRBV6-1; d_gene: .; abundance: .; CDR3nt: TGTGCCAGCAGTGTACTATCGGGACACCCTATGGGGGAGACCCAGTACTTC; CDR3aa: CASSVLSGHPMGETQYF
j_gene: TRBJ2-3; len: 16; v_gene: TRBV6-1; d_gene: TRBD2; abundance: many; CDR3nt: TGTGCCAGCAGTGTACGGACTAGCGGAAGCACAGATACGCAGTATTTT; CDR3aa: CASSVRTSGSTDTQYF
j_gene: TRBJ1-2; len: 15; v_gene: TRBV11-2; d_gene: TRBD1; abundance: .; CDR3nt: TGTGCCAGCAGCTTATCGAGGGACAGCAGCTATGGCTACACCTTC; CDR3aa: CASSLSRDSSYGYTF
j_gene: TRBJ1-1; len: 14; v_gene: TRBV7-9; d_gene: TRBD1; abundance: .; CDR3nt: TGTGCCGGGGGGCCGGACAGGGCGGGCACTGAAGCTTTCTTT; CDR3aa: CAGGPDRAGTEAFF
j_gene: TRBJ2-3; len: 14; v_gene: TRBV3-1/TRBV3-2; d_gene: .; abundance: .; CDR3nt: TGTGCCAGCAGCCGTCGCGGGGGCACAGATACGCAGTATTTT; CDR3aa: CASSRRGGTDTQYF
j_gene: TRBJ2-2; len: 14; v_gene: TRBV27; d_gene: TRBD2; abundance: .; CDR3nt: TGTGCCAGCAGGCCCTACGGGGGGTCCGGGGAGCTGTTTTTT; CDR3aa: CASRPYGGSGELFF
j_gene: TRBJ2-1; len: 16; v_gene: TRBV28; d_gene: TRBD2; abundance: .; CDR3nt: TGTGCCAGCCATACTAGCGGGAGGGCCGGTGACAATGAGCAGTTCTTC; CDR3aa: CASHTSGRAGDNEQFF
j_gene: TRBJ2-7; len: 13; v_gene: TRBV5-4; d_gene: .; abundance: once; CDR3nt: TGTGCCAGCAGCTTTGCAGGGTTCTACGAGCAGTACTTC; CDR3aa: CASSFAGFYEQYF
j_gene: TRBJ2-3; len: 14; v_gene: TRBV29-1; d_gene: TRBD1; abundance: .; CDR3nt: TGCAGCGTTTCGACAGGGGTGGTACGAGATACGCAGTATTTT; CDR3aa: CSVSTGVVRDTQYF
j_gene: TRBJ2-5; len: 13; v_gene: TRBV9; d_gene: .; abundance: .; CDR3nt: TGTGCCAGCAGCGTGAGCGTCCAAGAGACCCAGTACTTC; CDR3aa: CASSVSVQETQYF
j_gene: TRBJ1-4; len: 14; v_gene: TRBV2; d_gene: TRBD1; abundance: .; CDR3nt: TGTGCCAGCCGCGGACAGGGGTGGGGGGAAAAACTGTTTTTT; CDR3aa: CASRGQGWGEKLFF
j_gene: TRBJ1-5; len: 15; v_gene: TRBV27; d_gene: .; abundance: .; CDR3nt: TGTGCCAGCAGCTTGACAGCTTATAGCAATCAGCCCCAGCATTTT; CDR3aa: CASSLTAYSNQPQHF
j_gene: TRBJ1-3; len: 19; v_gene: TRBV9; d_gene: .; abundance: .; CDR3nt: TGTGCCAGCAGCGTAGATCCATTCCCTCAATCGGGGGTTCGAAACACCATATATTTT; CDR3aa: CASSVDPFPQSGVRNTIYF
j_gene: TRBJ2-6; len: 18; v_gene: TRBV5-6; d_gene: TRBD1; abundance: .; CDR3nt: TGTGCCAGCAATCGCCCGGGACAGGGTGTCTCTGGGGCCAACGTCCTGACTTTC; CDR3aa: CASNRPGQGVSGANVLTF
j_gene: TRBJ2-5; len: 16; v_gene: TRBV5-5; d_gene: TRBD2; abundance: .; CDR3nt: TGTGCCAGCAGCCCCGGAGTGACTAGCGGGGGAGAGACCCAGTACTTC; CDR3aa: CASSPGVTSGGETQYF
j_gene: TRBJ1-6; len: 18; v_gene: TRBV27; d_gene: TRBD1; abundance: .; CDR3nt: TGTGCCAGCAGTGTCTACCAGGGACAGGGGTTGGGTAATTCACCCCTCCACTTT; CDR3aa: CASSVYQGQGLGNSPLHF
j_gene: TRBJ2-2; len: 16; v_gene: TRBV7-9; d_gene: .; abundance: once; CDR3nt: TGTGCCAGCAGCCCCCCCCAAGGGGGGAACACCGGGGAGCTGTTTTTT; CDR3aa: CASSPPQGGNTGELFF
j_gene: TRBJ2-3; len: 16; v_gene: TRBV5-4; d_gene: TRBD2; abundance: .; CDR3nt: TGTGCCAGCAGCTATGTAGCGGGGACTAGCACAGATACGCAGTATTTT; CDR3aa: CASSYVAGTSTDTQYF
j_gene: TRBJ2-7; len: 15; v_gene: TRBV7-2; d_gene: TRBD1; abundance: .; CDR3nt: TGTGCCAGCAGCCAGAGTTCGGACAGGGGGTTCGAGCAGTACTTC; CDR3aa: CASSQSSDRGFEQYF
j_gene: TRBJ2-1; len: 14; v_gene: TRBV2; d_gene: .; abundance: .; CDR3nt: TGTGCCAGCGCCCTGGGGGCCCGCTACAATGAGCAGTTCTTC; CDR3aa: CASALGARYNEQFF
j_gene: TRBJ2-3; len: 15; v_gene: TRBV14; d_gene: TRBD1; abundance: .; CDR3nt: TGTGCCAGCAGCTACCTAGGACAGGGCACAGATACGCAGTATTTT; CDR3aa: CASSYLGQGTDTQYF
j_gene: TRBJ2-7; len: 14; v_gene: TRBV10-3; d_gene: .; abundance: .; CDR3nt: TGTGCCATCGGGGGACTCACTAACCCCTACGAGCAGTACTTC; CDR3aa: CAIGGLTNPYEQYF
j_gene: TRBJ2-3; len: 13; v_gene: TRBV11-2; d_gene: .; abundance: .; CDR3nt: TGTGCCAGCAGCTCCTACGGCACAGATACGCAGTATTTT; CDR3aa: CASSSYGTDTQYF
j_gene: TRBJ2-1; len: 15; v_gene: TRBV5-6; d_gene: .; abundance: .; CDR3nt: TGTGCCAGCAGCTTGTACGTCAGGGTATACAATGAGCAGTTCTTC; CDR3aa: CASSLYVRVYNEQFF
j_gene: TRBJ2-7; len: 14; v_gene: TRBV6-5; d_gene: .; abundance: .; CDR3nt: TGTGCCAGCAGTCCCGGGACTGAGCCCCTCGAGCAGTACTTC; CDR3aa: CASSPGTEPLEQYF
j_gene: TRBJ2-7; len: 12; v_gene: TRBV11-3; d_gene: .; abundance: .; CDR3nt: TGTGCCAGCAGCTTAGCGGGTGGCGAGCAGTACTTC; CDR3aa: CASSLAGGEQYF